The clone carrying this T cell receptor beta chain was found a few times. Its antigen is as yet unknown. The data originate from a study of OX40 agonist ivuxolimab in advanced cancers. Study information: An agonistic human IgG2 monoclonal antibody against OX40 (CD134) was given. Subjects had a mean age of about 60 years, with a range of 23 to 79; approximately 83% were male.

Autoimmune disease history or systemic immunosuppression meant exclusion. This CDR3 has 15 amino acids. CDR1 and CDR2 from the germline V gene are MDHEN and SYDVKM. Between the trimmed V and J ends, which lost 8 bases and 3 bases, there was a span of 17 bases. General observations from the study: At 0.1 to 3.0 mg/kg, clonal expansion of CD4+ and CD8+ blood T cells had occurred by week 6.

Assay used: immunoSEQ multiplex PCR; TCRdb lists only in-frame clones, some missing. Of 90,000 to 150,000 clones listed, more than 80% are singletons. The clonotype was recovered from an adult with an advanced solid tumor such as melanoma, head and neck, liver or kidney cancer. This chain connects TRBV28 to TRBJ1-5, with TRBD1 as a possible D gene (6 bases). The source material was CD4+ or CD8+ T cells sorted from blood, sampled in a trial of the OX40 agonist ivuxolimab. CDR3 DNA sequence: TGTGCCAGCCGAGGGGGGGGACTCCACAATCAGCCCCAGCATTTT. This codes for CASRGGGLHNQPQHF.